This entry lists 21 T cell receptor beta chains sequenced from one sample in a study of shared clonotypes between healthy human individuals. Some clones are missing from TCRdb's copy, which holds only in-frame ones; the method was immunoSEQ multiplex PCR. This table holds hundreds of thousands of clones, around three quarters found once. Sequenced sample: PBMCs. Receptor source: a woman aged 40 to 49 in good health. Some clones in this sample may be carry-over from other donors' samples.

V usage is TRBV5-6 and J usage is TRBJ2-1; 8 bases agree with TRBD2. V dropped 0 bases and J dropped 0; count of bases not matched to a gene: 8. CDR1 and CDR2 from the germline V gene are SGHDT and YYEEEE. This CDR3 is 18 amino acids long. CDR3 region: CASSLALREASSYNEQFF. CDR3 bases: TGTGCCAGCAGCTTGGCCTTGCGGGAGGCGAGCTCCTACAATGAGCAGTTCTTC.

The chain is built from TRBV18 and TRBJ2-7; possibly TRBD2 for D (5 bases). The V end was cut by 3 bases, the J end by 0 bases, with 12 bases between. This CDR3 has 15 residues. Germline V gene data show CDR1 as KGHSH and CDR2 as LQKENI. CDR3 in DNA: TGTGCCAGCTCACCCGGGATTTACGACTCCTACGAGCAGTACTTC. This translates into CASSPGIYDSYEQYF.

A word on this clone: This probably arose from a read error, given a far larger clone one base away. The chain combines TRBV27 with TRBJ2-5; D is perhaps TRBD2 (5 bases). The length of the CDR3 is 13 residues. CDR1 is MNHEY, CDR2 SMNVEV, per germline (reference sequence). The CDR3 is CASNLSEEETQYF. Written as DNA, the CDR3 is TGTGCCAGCAATTTATCGGAGGAAGAGACCCAGTACTTC.

As to this clone: Other DNA sequences in the same sample also yield this CDR3. The chain links TRBV5-4 to TRBJ2-7; TRBD1 or TRBD2 may be the D gene (5 bases each). From germline, CDR1 is SGHNT and CDR2 YYREEE (reference sequence). Trimming cost V 4 bases and J 4 bases, with 12 bases left between them. The CDR3 is made up of 13 amino acids. The CDR3 loop reads CASSRDGRYEQYF. The CDR3 nucleotides are TGTGCCAGCAGCCGGGACGGGCGTTACGAGCAGTACTTC.

The DNA of the CDR3 is TGCGCCAGCAGCACACTAGCGGGAGGGGATAATGAGCAGTTCTTC. Its protein product is CASSTLAGGDNEQFF. The rearrangement joins TRBV5-1 to TRBJ2-1; 13 bases agree with TRBD2. CDR1 and CDR2 (germline): SGHRS, YFSETQ. The trim removed 4 bases at V and 7 bases at J, leaving 5 bases unmatched. The CDR3 runs to 15 residues.

V and J are TRBV7-2 and TRBJ2-5, with TRBD2 as a possible D gene (5 bases). V lost 2 bases, J lost 2 bases, and 12 bases lay in between. This CDR3 region has 15 residues. Germline CDR1 and CDR2: SGHTA and FQGNSA. Here the CDR3 reads CASSLYVEVQETQYF. The DNA of the CDR3 is TGTGCCAGCAGCTTATACGTGGAGGTACAAGAGACCCAGTACTTC.

This chain joins TRBV5-3 and TRBJ2-7; TRBD2 matches 7 bases. TRBV5-3 is an ORF; its function is uncertain. CDR3 size: 16 residues. Trimming removed 2 bases from V and 2 bases from J; junction bases left unmatched: 10. The CDR3 loop reads CARSFTLGGPPYEQYF. The CDR3 region has the DNA TGTGCCAGAAGCTTTACGTTGGGAGGGCCGCCCTACGAGCAGTACTTC.

This clone was observed a handful of times. V gene TRBV7-2 combines with J gene TRBJ1-2; 10 bases agree with TRBD1. V lost 5 bases and J lost 3; bases outside the gene matches: 6. CDR3 length equals 15 residues. CDR1 and CDR2 (germline): SGHTA, FQGNSA. The CDR3 nucleotides are TGTGCCAGCAGCCCCCGGACAGGGGGAGACTATGGCTACACCTTC. It translates to CASSPRTGGDYGYTF.

CDR3 in amino acids: CASSTPDREGTDTQYF. CDR3 sequence (DNA): TGTGCCAGCAGCACACCAGACAGGGAGGGCACAGATACGCAGTATTTT. The chain uses TRBV7-2 and TRBJ2-3, with a possible D match to TRBD1 (7 bases). The CDR3 runs 16 residues. The germline CDR1 and CDR2 sequences are SGHTA and FQGNSA. V shed 5 bases and J shed 1 base, with 16 bases lying between them.

V usage is TRBV7-7 and J usage is TRBJ2-1, with D perhaps matching TRBD1 (6 bases). Trimming pared 5 bases from V and 7 bases from J, leaving 24 bases between. Germline assignment: CDR1 SSHAT and CDR2 FNYEAQ (reference sequence). The CDR3 runs 17 residues. CDR3 nucleotide sequence: TGTGCCAGCAGCCGTGATCCAGGGGCAGCACTACGGAATGAGCAGTTCTTC. This encodes CASSRDPGAALRNEQFF. The complete variable domain, with remaining parts taken from reference TRBV7-7 and TRBJ2-1, reads GAGVSQSPRYKVTKRGQDVTLRCDPISSHATLYWYQQALGQGPEFLTYFNYEAQPDKSGLPSDRFSAERPEGSISTLTIQRTEQRDSAMYRCASSRDPGAALRNEQFFGPGTRLTVL.

The CDR3 DNA is TGTGCCAGCAGCCGGGGAGGGTGGGGGACTGAAGCTTTCTTT. It specifies CASSRGGWGTEAFF. The chain combines TRBV14 with TRBJ1-1; possible D gene TRBD1, 5 bases. The V end lost 4 bases, the J end lost 5 bases, and 14 bases lay between the germline ends. The CDR3 has 14 amino acids. Germline assignment: CDR1 SGHDN and CDR2 FVKESK.

Remarks on this clone: Different DNA sequences within this sample yield the same CDR3. The chain has TRBV15 and TRBJ2-7; D ambiguous. Trimming removed 0 bases from V and 1 base from J, with 10 bases in between. This CDR3 is 15 amino acids long. The germline V gene has CDR1 LNHNV and CDR2 YYDKDF (reference sequence). CDR3 coding DNA: TGTGCCACCAGCAGAGACCTTGGCGGATCCTACGAGCAGTACTTC. Amino acid sequence: CATSRDLGGSYEQYF.

V and J are TRBV6-4 and TRBJ2-3; D ambiguous. CDR1 MRHNA and CDR2 SNTAGT come from the germline V gene. Trimming stripped 5 bases from V and 3 bases from J, with 15 bases between. The CDR3 has 15 amino acids. CDR3 sequence reads: CASSLQPVETDTQYF. The CDR3 nucleotides are TGTGCCAGCAGTCTCCAGCCCGTTGAGACAGATACGCAGTATTTT.

This chain connects TRBV2 to TRBJ2-7; D gene uncertain. The V gene's germline CDR1 is SNHLY and CDR2 FYNNEI. There are 14 residues in the CDR3. Trimming pared 6 bases from V and 0 bases from J, leaving 12 bases between. The CDR3 reads CASSAGPRSYEQYF. CDR3 nucleotide sequence: TGTGCCAGCAGCGCTGGGCCACGCTCCTACGAGCAGTACTTC.

CDR3 protein: CASSESGLYGYTF. The DNA of the CDR3 is TGTGCCAGCAGCGAATCAGGCCTCTATGGCTACACCTTC. The rearrangement uses TRBV2 and TRBJ1-2; no clear D. CDR1 is SNHLY, CDR2 FYNNEI, per germline. This CDR3 is built from 13 residues. V dropped 6 bases and J dropped 4 bases, with 12 bases sitting between them.

The chain couples TRBV7-9 to TRBJ1-1, with 9 bases identical to TRBD1. Looked up from germline, CDR1 is SEHNR and CDR2 is FQNEAQ (reference sequence). This CDR3 has 13 amino acids. V lost 5 bases to trimming and J lost 7 bases; unmatched junction nucleotides: 5. CDR3 nucleotides: TGTGCCAGCAGCCCTGACAGGGGGATTGAAGCTTTCTTT. It yields the protein CASSPDRGIEAFF.

A note on this clone: The same CDR3 can be traced to other DNA sequences in this sample. The chain uses TRBV27 and TRBJ2-5; 10 bases match TRBD1. The CDR3 length is 18 residues. V trimming: 5 bases; J trimming: 2 bases; junction bases outside the gene matches: 14. CDR1 is MNHEY and CDR2 is SMNVEV in the germline V gene (reference sequence). CDR3 sequence: CASSPPRDRGRRQETQYF. CDR3 nucleotides: TGTGCCAGCAGTCCCCCCCGGGACAGGGGTCGAAGACAAGAGACCCAGTACTTC.

The CDR3 reads CASSRAGTRSYEQFF. For the CDR3, the DNA is TGTGCCAGCAGCCGGGCCGGGACTAGGTCTTATGAGCAGTTCTTC. V gene TRBV7-3 combines with J gene TRBJ2-1, with 8 bases identical to TRBD2. The CDR3 runs 15 residues. The trim removed 5 bases at V and 8 bases at J, leaving 11 bases unmatched. CDR1 and CDR2 from the germline V gene are SGHTA and FQGTGA.

CDR3 protein: CASFQPYNEQFF. The CDR3 DNA is TGTGCCAGCTTTCAACCTTACAATGAGCAGTTCTTC. V and J are TRBV6-1 and TRBJ2-1; no clear D gene. CDR1 is MNHNS, CDR2 SASEGT, per germline. The CDR3 is 12 amino acids. V was shortened by 8 bases and J by 4 bases, with 9 bases between the two germline ends.

The sample holds a few counts of this clone. In DNA form, the CDR3 reads TGCAGCGTTAGCCCCTCGTCGGGAGGGCCGGGGGAGACCCAGTACTTC. Protein sequence: CSVSPSSGGPGETQYF. This chain joins TRBV29-1 and TRBJ2-5; 8 bases match TRBD2. The CDR3 is 16 amino acids. The V and J ends lost 5 bases and 5 bases, in that order; junction bases with no gene match: 16. The germline V gene encodes CDR1 SQVTM and CDR2 ANQGSEA.

This clone occurred many times. This rearrangement joins TRBV5-6 to TRBJ2-1; tentatively, D is TRBD2 (6 bases). Trimming cost V 4 bases and J 5 bases, with 16 bases left between them. CDR3 length: 15 residues. Germline assignment: CDR1 SGHDT and CDR2 YYEEEE. CDR3 sequence: CASSLPGVVDNEQFF. Written as DNA, the CDR3 is TGTGCCAGCAGCCTGCCGGGAGTAGTAGACAATGAGCAGTTCTTC.